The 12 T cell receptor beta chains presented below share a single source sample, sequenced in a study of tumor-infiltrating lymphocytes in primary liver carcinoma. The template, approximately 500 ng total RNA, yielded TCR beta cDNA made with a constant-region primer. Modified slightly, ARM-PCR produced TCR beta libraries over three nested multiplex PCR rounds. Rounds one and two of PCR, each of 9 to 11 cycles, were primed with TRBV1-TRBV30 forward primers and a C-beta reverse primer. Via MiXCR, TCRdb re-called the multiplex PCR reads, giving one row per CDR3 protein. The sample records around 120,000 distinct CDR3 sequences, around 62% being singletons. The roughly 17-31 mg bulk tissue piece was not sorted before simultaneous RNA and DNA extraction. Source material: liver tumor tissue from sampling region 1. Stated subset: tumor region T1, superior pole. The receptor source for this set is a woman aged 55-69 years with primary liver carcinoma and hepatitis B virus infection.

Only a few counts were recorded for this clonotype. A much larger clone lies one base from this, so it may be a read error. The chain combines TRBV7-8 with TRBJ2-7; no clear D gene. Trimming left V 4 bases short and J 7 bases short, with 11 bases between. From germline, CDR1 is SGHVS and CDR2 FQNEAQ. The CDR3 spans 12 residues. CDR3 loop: CASSSSVSEQYF. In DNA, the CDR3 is TGTGCCAGCAGCTCATCCGTGAGTGAGCAGTACTTC.

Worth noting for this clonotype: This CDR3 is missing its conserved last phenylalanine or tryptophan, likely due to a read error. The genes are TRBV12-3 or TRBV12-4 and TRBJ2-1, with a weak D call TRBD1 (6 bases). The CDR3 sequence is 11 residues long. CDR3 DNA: TGTGTCAGCAGTATAGGGACAGAGCAGTTCCTC. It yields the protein CVSSIGTEQFL.

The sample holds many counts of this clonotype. The CDR3 here is CSGGGQGGWGDTQYF. In DNA form, the CDR3 reads TGCAGCGGAGGGGGACAGGGAGGTTGGGGAGATACGCAGTATTTT. The chain carries TRBV29-1 and TRBJ2-3, with 9 bases matching TRBD1. The CDR3 is made up of 15 amino acids. V was pared by 7 bases and J by 5 bases, with 13 bases of the junction left unmatched. Germline V lookup: CDR1 SQVTM, CDR2 ANQGSEA.

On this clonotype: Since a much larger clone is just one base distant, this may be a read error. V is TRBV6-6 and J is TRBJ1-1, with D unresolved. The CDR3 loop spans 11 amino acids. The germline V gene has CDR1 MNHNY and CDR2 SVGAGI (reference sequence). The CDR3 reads CRSRVYTEAFF. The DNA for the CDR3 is TGTAGGTCACGGGTTTACACTGAAGCTTTCTTT.

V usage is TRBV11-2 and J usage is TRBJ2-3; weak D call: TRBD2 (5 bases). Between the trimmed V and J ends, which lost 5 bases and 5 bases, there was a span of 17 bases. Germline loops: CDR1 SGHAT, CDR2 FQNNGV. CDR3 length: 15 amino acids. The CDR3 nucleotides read TGTGCCAGCAGCCCTGGACTGGCGGCCCTAGATACGCAGTATTTT. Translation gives CASSPGLAALDTQYF.

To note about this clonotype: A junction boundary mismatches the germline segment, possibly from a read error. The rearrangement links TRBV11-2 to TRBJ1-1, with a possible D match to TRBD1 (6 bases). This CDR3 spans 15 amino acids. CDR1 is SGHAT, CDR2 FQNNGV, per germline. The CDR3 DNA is TGTGCTAGCAGCCCGCGGGCAGGGGATGTCACTGAAGCTCTCTTT. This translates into CASSPRAGDVTEALF.

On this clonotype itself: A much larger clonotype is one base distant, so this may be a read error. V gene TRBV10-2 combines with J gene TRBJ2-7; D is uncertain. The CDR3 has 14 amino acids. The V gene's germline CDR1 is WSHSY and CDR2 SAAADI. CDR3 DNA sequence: TGCGCCAGCAGTCAGTCCACTGCCCTTTACGAGCAGTACTTC. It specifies CASSQSTALYEQYF.

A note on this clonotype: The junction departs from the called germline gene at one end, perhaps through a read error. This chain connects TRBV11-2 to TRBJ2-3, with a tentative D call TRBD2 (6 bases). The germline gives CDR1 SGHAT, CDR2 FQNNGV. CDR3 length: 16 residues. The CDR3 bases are TGTGCCAGCAGCCCCAGTTTCAGCAGGAGGGCCGATACGCTGTATTTT. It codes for CASSPSFSRRADTLYF.

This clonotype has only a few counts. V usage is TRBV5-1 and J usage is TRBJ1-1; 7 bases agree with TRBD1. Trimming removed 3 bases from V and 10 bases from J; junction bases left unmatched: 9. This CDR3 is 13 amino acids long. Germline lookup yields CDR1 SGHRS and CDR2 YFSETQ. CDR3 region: CASSSRQGIRAFF. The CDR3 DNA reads TGCGCCAGCAGCTCCCGACAGGGAATACGAGCTTTCTTT.

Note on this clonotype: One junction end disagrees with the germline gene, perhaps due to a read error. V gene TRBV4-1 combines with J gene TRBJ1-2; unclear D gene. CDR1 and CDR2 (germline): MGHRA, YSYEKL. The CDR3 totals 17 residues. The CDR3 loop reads CARSQLWLVLVVGSYTF. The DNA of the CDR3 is TGCGCCAGAAGCCAGTTGTGGTTGGTCCTAGTCGTAGGGAGCTACACCTTC.

Written as DNA, the CDR3 is TGTACCTGCACCTTAGATCCGGGAGCAATCTATGGCTACACCTTC. It codes for CTCTLDPGAIYGYTF. The V and J genes are TRBV11-2 and TRBJ1-2; D is unresolved. Germline CDR1 is SGHAT and CDR2 is FQNNGV. The CDR3 covers 15 residues.

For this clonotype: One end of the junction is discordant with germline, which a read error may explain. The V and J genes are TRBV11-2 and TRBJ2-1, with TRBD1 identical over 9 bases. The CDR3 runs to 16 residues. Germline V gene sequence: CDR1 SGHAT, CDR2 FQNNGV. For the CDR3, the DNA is TGTGTCAGCAGCTTAGAAGGGGACAGGGCCTACAATGAGCAGCTCTTC. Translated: CVSSLEGDRAYNEQLF.